This record covers a single TCR beta chain. Its antigen remains unidentified. It was with a sample-barcoded 5' primer and a J-beta primer mix that a second PCR of roughly 7 to 12 cycles was run. Each CDR3 protein gets one entry after TCRdb re-called the 5' RACE reads with MiXCR. Here the sample spans about 800,000 distinct CDR3 sequences, around a quarter being singletons. These data belong to a study of blood T cells in healthy people across ages. Study results and caveats: Older age went with lower TCR beta diversity per million T cells, in a roughly linear way. Without sorted subsets, naive and antigen-experienced compartments could not be conclusively compared.

The V and J ends lost 5 bases and 0 bases respectively, with 8 bases between them. This CDR3 region has 13 residues. Germline V gene sequence: CDR1 SGHNT, CDR2 YYREEE (reference sequence). The same sample was also studied in work on T cells of mothers and their children.

Sample: blood. This TCR was recovered from a boy younger than 18 in good health. The rearrangement links TRBV5-4 to TRBJ1-1, with a weak D call TRBD1 (5 bases). CDR3 in amino acids: CASRRDLNTEAFF. DNA of the CDR3: TGTGCCAGCAGACGGGACCTGAACACTGAAGCTTTCTTT.